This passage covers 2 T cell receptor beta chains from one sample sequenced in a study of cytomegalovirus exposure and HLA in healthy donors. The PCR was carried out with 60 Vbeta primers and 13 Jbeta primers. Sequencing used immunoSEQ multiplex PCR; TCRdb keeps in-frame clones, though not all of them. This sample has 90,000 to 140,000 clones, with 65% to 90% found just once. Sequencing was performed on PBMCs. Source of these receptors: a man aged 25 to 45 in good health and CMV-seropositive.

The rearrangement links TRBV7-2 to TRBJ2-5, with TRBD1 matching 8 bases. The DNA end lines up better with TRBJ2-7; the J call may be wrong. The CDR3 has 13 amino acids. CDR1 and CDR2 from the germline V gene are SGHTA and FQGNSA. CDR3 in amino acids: CASSSGTGNEQYF. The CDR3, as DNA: TGTGCCAGCAGCTCCGGGACAGGAAACGAGCAGTACTTC.

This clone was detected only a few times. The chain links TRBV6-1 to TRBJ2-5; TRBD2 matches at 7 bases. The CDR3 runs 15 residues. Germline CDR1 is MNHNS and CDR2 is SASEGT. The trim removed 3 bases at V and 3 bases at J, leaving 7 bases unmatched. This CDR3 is CASSDKWGGEETQYF. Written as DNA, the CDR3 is TGTGCCAGCAGTGATAAGTGGGGGGGGGAAGAGACCCAGTACTTC.